The 9 T cell receptor beta chains in this list originate from one sample, sequenced in a study of vaccination and CD4 T cells after COVID-19. Treatment reported: approximately nine-day PBMC culture with coronavirus spike peptide pools or control peptides (ViraFEST assay). These receptors' targets are unknown. The Oncomine TCR Beta short-read assay generated sequence data from the DNA of cultured CD4+ T cells. Via MiXCR, TCRdb re-called the PCR reads, giving one row per CDR3 protein. The sample yields roughly 20,000 distinct CDR3 sequences, around 44% seen once. Sequenced here: CD4+ T cells from blood, cultured in vitro, sampled after SARS-CoV-2 vaccination. These receptors all come from a human donor who had recovered from COVID-19.

The chain joins TRBV20-1 to TRBJ2-1; 12 bases match TRBD2. After removal of 7 bases from V and 3 bases from J, the junction contained 1 base not matched to a gene. CDR1 and CDR2 (germline): DFQATT, SNEGSKA (reference sequence). This CDR3 comprises 13 residues. Here the CDR3 DNA reads TGCAGTGGACTAGCGGGGGTCTACAATGAGCAGTTCTTC. Translating it yields CSGLAGVYNEQFF.

There are a few counts of this clonotype. The chain is built from TRBV27 and TRBJ2-7; D remains unclear. The germline V and J ends were trimmed by 5 bases and 1 base, with 9 bases remaining between them. This CDR3 has 13 residues. Germline V CDR1 and CDR2: MNHEY, SMNVEV (reference sequence). The CDR3: CASSRTVSYEQYF. CDR3 coding DNA: TGTGCCAGCAGTCGGACGGTATCCTACGAGCAGTACTTC.

The chain joins TRBV5-1 to TRBJ1-1; possible D gene TRBD1, 5 bases. CDR3 length equals 14 residues. V was clipped by 0 bases and J by 6 bases, with 12 bases between them. CDR1 is SGHRS and CDR2 is YFSETQ in the germline V gene. As DNA, the CDR3 is TGCGCCAGCAGCTTGGGTCTGGGACCTTCTGAAGCTTTCTTT. Amino acids: CASSLGLGPSEAFF.

This chain joins TRBV6-2 or TRBV6-3 and TRBJ2-1, with D perhaps TRBD2 (6 bases). Germline values: CDR1 MNHEY, CDR2 SVGEGT. The CDR3 runs 16 residues. The ends were cut back, 2 bases at V and 0 bases at J, with 11 bases in the middle. DNA of the CDR3: TGTGCCAGCAGTTACACTGGGGGGAGCTCCTACAATGAGCAGTTCTTC. It encodes CASSYTGGSSYNEQFF.

The chain employs TRBV6-2 or TRBV6-3 and TRBJ1-1; no firm D call. The CDR3 is made up of 13 amino acids. CDR1 and CDR2 from the germline V gene are MNHEY and SVGEGT. Trimming shortened V by 0 bases and J by 4 bases, and 6 bases separated the two germline ends. The CDR3 here is CASSYSRITEAFF. The CDR3 nucleotides are TGTGCCAGCAGTTACTCGAGGATCACTGAAGCTTTCTTT.

The rearrangement joins TRBV7-9 to TRBJ1-5; D gene unclear. The CDR3 sequence is 13 residues long. Germline V gene lookup returns CDR1 SEHNR and CDR2 FQNEAQ (reference sequence). V was pared by 3 bases and J by 5 bases, with 8 bases between. The CDR3 region is CASSFNRDQPQHF. The CDR3 bases are TGTGCCAGCAGCTTCAACAGAGATCAGCCCCAGCATTTT.

J is TRBJ1-2 and V is TRBV19; D may be TRBD1 (5 bases). The CDR3 is 16 residues long. Trimming pared 4 bases from V and 5 bases from J, leaving 20 bases between. Germline loops: CDR1 LNHDA, CDR2 SQIVND (reference sequence). The CDR3 is CASSTRDPSYPYGYTF. DNA for the CDR3: TGTGCCAGTAGTACCCGGGACCCCTCATACCCTTATGGCTACACCTTC.

This chain uses TRBV19 with TRBJ1-1; D ambiguous. The V gene's germline CDR1 is LNHDA and CDR2 SQIVND (reference sequence). The V end was cut by 5 bases, the J end by 0 bases, with 10 bases between. The CDR3 runs to 14 residues. The CDR3 sequence is CASSARHLNTEAFF. The CDR3, as DNA: TGTGCCAGTAGTGCCCGACATTTGAACACTGAAGCTTTCTTT.

This clonotype was picked up one time. This chain uses TRBV6-1 with TRBJ2-2, with 9 bases identical to TRBD1. Trimming took 4 bases from V and 3 from J; bases not matched to a gene: 12. The CDR3 is 18 amino acids. CDR1 and CDR2 from the germline V gene are MNHNS and SASEGT. The CDR3 here is CASSALPPGQGYTGELFF. The CDR3 DNA reads as TGTGCCAGCAGTGCACTGCCCCCGGGACAGGGATACACCGGGGAGCTGTTTTTT.